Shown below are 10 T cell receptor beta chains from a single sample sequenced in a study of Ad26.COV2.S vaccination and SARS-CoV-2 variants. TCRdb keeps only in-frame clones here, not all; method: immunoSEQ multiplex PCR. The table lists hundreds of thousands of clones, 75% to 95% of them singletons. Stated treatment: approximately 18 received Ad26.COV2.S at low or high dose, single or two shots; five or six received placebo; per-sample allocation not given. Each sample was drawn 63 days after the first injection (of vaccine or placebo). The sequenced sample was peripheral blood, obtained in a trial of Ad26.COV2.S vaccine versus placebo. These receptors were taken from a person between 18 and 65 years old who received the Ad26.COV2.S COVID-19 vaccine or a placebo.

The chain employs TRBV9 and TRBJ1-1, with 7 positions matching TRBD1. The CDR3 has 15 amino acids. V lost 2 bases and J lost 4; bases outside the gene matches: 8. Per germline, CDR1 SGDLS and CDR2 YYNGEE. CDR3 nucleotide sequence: TGTGCCAGCAGCGTCTTACAGGGGTCAGGCACTGAAGCTTTCTTT. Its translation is CASSVLQGSGTEAFF.

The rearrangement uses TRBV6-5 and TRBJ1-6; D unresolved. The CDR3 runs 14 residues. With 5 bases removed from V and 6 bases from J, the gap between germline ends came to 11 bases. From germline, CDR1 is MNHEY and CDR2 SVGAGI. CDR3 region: CASSTAGFNSPLHF. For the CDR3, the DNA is TGTGCCAGCAGTACAGCGGGGTTTAATTCACCCCTCCACTTT.

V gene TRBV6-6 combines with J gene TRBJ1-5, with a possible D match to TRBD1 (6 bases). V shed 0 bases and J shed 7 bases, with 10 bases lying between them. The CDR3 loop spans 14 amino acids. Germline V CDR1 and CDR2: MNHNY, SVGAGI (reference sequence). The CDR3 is CASSYSRGGQPQHF. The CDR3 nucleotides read TGTGCCAGCAGTTACTCCAGGGGTGGACAGCCCCAGCATTTT.

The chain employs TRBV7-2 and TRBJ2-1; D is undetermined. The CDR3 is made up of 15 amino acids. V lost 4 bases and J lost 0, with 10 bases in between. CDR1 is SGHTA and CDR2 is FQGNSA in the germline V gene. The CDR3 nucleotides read TGTGCCAGCAGCTATACAGACGGCTCCTACAATGAGCAGTTCTTC. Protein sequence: CASSYTDGSYNEQFF. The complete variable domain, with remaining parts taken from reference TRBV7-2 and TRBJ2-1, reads GAGVSQSPSNKVTEKGKDVELRCDPISGHTALYWYRQSLGQGLEFLIYFQGNSAPDKSGLPSDRFSAERTGGSVSTLTIQRTQQEDSAVYLCASSYTDGSYNEQFFGPGTRLTVL.

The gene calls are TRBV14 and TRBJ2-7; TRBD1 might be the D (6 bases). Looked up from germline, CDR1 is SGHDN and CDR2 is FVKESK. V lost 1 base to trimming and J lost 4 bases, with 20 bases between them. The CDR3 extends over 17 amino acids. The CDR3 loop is CASSQAGYGRGTYEQYF. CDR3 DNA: TGTGCCAGCAGCCAAGCCGGATACGGCAGGGGAACGTACGAGCAGTACTTC.

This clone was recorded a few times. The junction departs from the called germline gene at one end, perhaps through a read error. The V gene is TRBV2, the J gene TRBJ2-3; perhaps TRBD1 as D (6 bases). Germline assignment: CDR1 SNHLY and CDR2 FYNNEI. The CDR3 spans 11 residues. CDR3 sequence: CASSPPGQLSF. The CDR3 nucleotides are TGTGCCAGCAGTCCCCCTGGACAGCTTTCTTTT.

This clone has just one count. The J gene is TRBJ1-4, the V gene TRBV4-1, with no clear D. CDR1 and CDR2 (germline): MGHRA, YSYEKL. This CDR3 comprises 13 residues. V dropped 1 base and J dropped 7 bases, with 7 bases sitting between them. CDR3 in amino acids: CASSQARGEKLFF. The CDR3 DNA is TGCGCCAGCAGCCAAGCACGGGGTGAAAAACTGTTTTTT.

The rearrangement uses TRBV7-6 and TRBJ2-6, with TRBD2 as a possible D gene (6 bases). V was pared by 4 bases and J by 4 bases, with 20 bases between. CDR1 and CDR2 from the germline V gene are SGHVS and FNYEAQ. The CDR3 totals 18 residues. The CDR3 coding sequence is TGTGCCAGCAGCTCCAATCCGGGAGTTTCAACAGGGGCCAACGTCCTGACTTTC. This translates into CASSSNPGVSTGANVLTF.

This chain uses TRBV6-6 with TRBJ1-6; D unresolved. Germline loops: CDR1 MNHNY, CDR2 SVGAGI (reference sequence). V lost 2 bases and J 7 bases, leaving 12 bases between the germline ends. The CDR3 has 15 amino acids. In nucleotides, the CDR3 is TGTGCCAGCAGTTACCGCCAGGAGAGGAATTCACCCCTCCACTTT. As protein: CASSYRQERNSPLHF.

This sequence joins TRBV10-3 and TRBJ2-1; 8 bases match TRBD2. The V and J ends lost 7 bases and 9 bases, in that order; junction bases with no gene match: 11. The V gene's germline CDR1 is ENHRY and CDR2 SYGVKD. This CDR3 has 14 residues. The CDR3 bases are TGTGCCATCACACGGGAGGGCCGTTTAATTGAGCAGTTCTTC. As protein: CAITREGRLIEQFF.